This T cell receptor beta chain comes out of a study of beta chain features in type 1 diabetes. The study, taken as a whole, reports: A greater similarity of naive, central memory and Treg TCRB repertoires was seen among patients than among healthy donors.

The investigators reverse transcribed all of the isolated RNA, so they sequenced expressed TCRB transcripts. Some clones are missing from TCRdb's copy, which holds only in-frame ones; the method was immunoSEQ multiplex PCR. This table holds a few hundred thousand clones, 9.5% to 12% found once. This clone was observed a few times. Its cognate antigen is unknown. The germline V gene encodes CDR1 SQVTM and CDR2 ANQGSEA. The J segment lost 2 bases and the V segment lost 3 bases, leaving 3 bases of the junction unmatched. There are 13 residues in the CDR3. This TCR came from a woman aged 25 to 39 in good health. V and J are TRBV29-1 and TRBJ1-1, with 7 bases aligning to TRBD1. Specimen: naive CD4+ T cells from blood. CDR3 sequence reads: CSVEGQQNTEAFF. In DNA, the CDR3 is TGCAGCGTTGAGGGACAGCAAAACACTGAAGCTTTCTTT.